The entry below describes one T cell receptor beta chain. The CDR3 totals 15 residues. The junction had 7 bases not matched to a gene; V was cut back by 2 bases and J by 10 bases. The germline V gene has CDR1 MNHNS and CDR2 SASEGT. These data originate in a study of blood T cell repertoires in COVID-19. Some clones are missing from TCRdb's copy, which holds only in-frame ones; the method was immunoSEQ multiplex PCR. The sample shows nearly 200,000 clones, around 84% of them seen only once. The chain recombines TRBV6-1 with TRBJ1-6; 8 bases agree with TRBD1. Material: peripheral blood. This clonotype originated in a human donor in a cohort sampled during active COVID-19. The CDR3 DNA reads as TGTGCCAGCAGTGAAATGGGACAGGCCGTCTCACCCCTCCACTTT. It yields the protein CASSEMGQAVSPLHF.